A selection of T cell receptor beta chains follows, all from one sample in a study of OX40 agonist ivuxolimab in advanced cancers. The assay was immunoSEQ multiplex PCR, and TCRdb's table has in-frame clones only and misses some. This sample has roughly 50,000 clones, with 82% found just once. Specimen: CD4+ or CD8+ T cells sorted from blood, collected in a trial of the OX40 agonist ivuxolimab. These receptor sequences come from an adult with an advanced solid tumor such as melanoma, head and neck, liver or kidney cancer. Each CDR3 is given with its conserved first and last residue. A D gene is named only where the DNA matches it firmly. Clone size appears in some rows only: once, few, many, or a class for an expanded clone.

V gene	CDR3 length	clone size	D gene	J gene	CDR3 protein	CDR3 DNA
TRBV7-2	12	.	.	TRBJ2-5	CASTSASTSQYF	TGTGCCAGCACTTCCGCCTCGACCAGCCAGTACTTC
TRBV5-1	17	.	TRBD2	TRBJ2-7	CASSLGRSGGPSYEQYF	TGCGCCAGCAGCTTGGGTAGAAGCGGGGGGCCCTCCTACGAGCAGTACTTC
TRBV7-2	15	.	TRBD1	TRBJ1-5	CASSPGQGLDQPQHF	TGTGCCAGCAGCCCGGGACAGGGTCTGGATCAGCCCCAGCATTTT
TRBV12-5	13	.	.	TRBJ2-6	CASARSGANVLTF	TGTGCTAGTGCTCGGTCTGGGGCCAACGTCCTGACTTTC
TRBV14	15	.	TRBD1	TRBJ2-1	CASSPTGGSYNEQFF	TGTGCCAGCAGCCCGACAGGGGGCTCCTACAATGAGCAGTTCTTC
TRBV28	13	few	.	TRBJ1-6	CASSLWGGAPLHF	TGTGCCAGCAGTTTATGGGGAGGGGCACCCCTCCACTTT
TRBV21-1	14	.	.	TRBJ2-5	CASSWEGRQETQYF	TGTGCCAGCAGCTGGGAAGGGCGCCAAGAGACCCAGTACTTC
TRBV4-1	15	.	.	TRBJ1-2	CASSQPRRDPYGYTF	TGCGCCAGCAGCCAACCACGCAGGGACCCATATGGCTACACCTTC
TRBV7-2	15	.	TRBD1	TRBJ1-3	CASSLNQGAGNTIYF	TGTGCCAGCAGCTTGAATCAGGGGGCTGGAAACACCATATATTTT
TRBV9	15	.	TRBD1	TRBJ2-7	CASSVGGQGVYEQYF	TGTGCCAGCAGCGTAGGAGGACAGGGGGTTTACGAGCAGTACTTC
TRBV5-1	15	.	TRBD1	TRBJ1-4	CASSLESGQNGKLFF	TGCGCCAGCAGCTTAGAATCGGGACAGAATGGGAAACTGTTTTTT
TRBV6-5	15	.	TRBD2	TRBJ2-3	CASSVKSGGADTQYF	TGTGCCAGCAGTGTTAAGAGCGGGGGGGCCGATACGCAGTATTTT
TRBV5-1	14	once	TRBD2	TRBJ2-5	CASSTATSEETQYF	TGCGCCAGCAGCACGGCGACTAGCGAAGAGACCCAGTACTTC
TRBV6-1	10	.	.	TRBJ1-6	CASGQPAWSF	TGTGCCAGCGGACAGCCGGCTTGGTCCTTT
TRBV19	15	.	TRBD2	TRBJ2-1	CASSTGTSGVNEQFF	TGTGCCAGTAGTACCGGGACTAGCGGGGTTAATGAGCAGTTCTTC